This T cell receptor (beta chain) was found in a study of cytomegalovirus exposure and HLA in healthy donors. Researchers ran the PCR with 60 Vbeta and 13 Jbeta primers. The assay was immunoSEQ multiplex PCR, and TCRdb's table has in-frame clones only and misses some. The sample comprises around 99,000 clones, 70% to 80% of which are singletons, and 3% to 3.5% rests with the top ten. CDR1 is MNHEY, CDR2 SMNVEV, per germline (reference sequence). This CDR3 spans 13 amino acids. Trimming took 8 bases from V and 4 from J, leaving 14 bases between them. Material: PBMCs. The rearrangement joins TRBV27 to TRBJ1-1; the D gene is possibly TRBD1 (5 bases). This receptor was obtained from a man aged 35 to 55 in good health and CMV-seronegative. This CDR3 reads CASSGGGLTEAFF. CDR3 DNA sequence: TGTGCCAGCTCGGGGGGGGGTCTCACTGAAGCTTTCTTT.